This TCR beta chain was sequenced in a study of blood T cells in healthy people across ages. Samples had at least 6.5 million PBMCs isolated from them. Next came a second PCR, run for 7 to 11 cycles, which used a sample-barcoded 5' primer along with a J-beta primer mix. TCRdb processed the 5' RACE reads anew with MiXCR; each CDR3 protein has one entry. The sample includes hundreds of thousands of distinct CDR3 sequences, about 26% of them seen just once. V lost 5 bases, J lost 5 bases, and 13 bases lay in between. Germline V lookup: CDR1 MNHEY, CDR2 SVGEGT. This CDR3 comprises 14 residues. These data also formed part of another study, on T cells of mothers and their children. From that report: No T cell clones of persistent microchimeric origin were detected.

The gene calls are TRBV6-2 or TRBV6-3 and TRBJ2-1; no firm D call. The origin of this receptor is a boy aged 2-9 years in good health. Sequencing input: blood. The CDR3 sequence: CASSRAPEHNEQFF. The CDR3 DNA sequence: TGTGCCAGCAGTAGAGCCCCAGAACACAATGAGCAGTTCTTC.